Listed below are T cell receptor beta chains from one sample, sequenced in a study of vaccination and CD4 T cells after COVID-19. No antigen has been assigned to these receptors. TCRdb re-called the PCR reads through MiXCR, storing one row per CDR3 protein. The sample records some 13,000 distinct CDR3 sequences, about a third being singletons. The sequencing sample was made of CD4+ T cells from blood, cultured in vitro. The origin of the receptors is a human donor who had recovered from COVID-19. Each CDR3 is given with its conserved first and last residue. D genes are given only for firm matches. A clone size is listed for some rows: how often the clone was seen (once, few, many), or a class if it is expanded.

J: TRBJ1-1; V: TRBV10-3; length: 16; size: few; D: NA; DNA: TGTGCCATCAGTGAGAAGCAGGGGTCCGCGACAACTGAAGCTTTCTTT; CDR3: CAISEKQGSATTEAFF
J: TRBJ2-5; V: TRBV29-1; length: 13; size: NA; D: NA; DNA: TGCAGCGTTCTACGGGCTTTGGGCGAGACCCAGTACTTC; CDR3: CSVLRALGETQYF
J: TRBJ2-3; V: TRBV4-2; length: 14; size: NA; D: NA; DNA: TGTGCCAGCAGTGGGATAGGGGTAGAAGATACGCAGTATTTT; CDR3: CASSGIGVEDTQYF
J: TRBJ2-7; V: TRBV5-5; length: 16; size: NA; D: TRBD2; DNA: TGTGCCAGCAGCTCGATGACTAGCGGGAGTCTAGGTGAGCAGTACTTC; CDR3: CASSSMTSGSLGEQYF
J: TRBJ2-3; V: TRBV6-1; length: 16; size: NA; D: TRBD2; DNA: TGTGCCAGCACCCTCGTGGGAGCGGGAGGGCCGTATACGCAGTATTTT; CDR3: CASTLVGAGGPYTQYF
J: TRBJ1-3; V: TRBV20-1; length: 16; size: NA; D: NA; DNA: TGCAGTGCTAGTAATCTTCCGCGTCACTCTGGAAACACCATATATTTT; CDR3: CSASNLPRHSGNTIYF
J: TRBJ2-5; V: TRBV28; length: 17; size: few; D: TRBD2; DNA: TGTGCCAGCAGCCTAGCGGGAGCGTCGGCACCCCAAGAGACCCAGTACTTC; CDR3: CASSLAGASAPQETQYF
J: TRBJ1-5; V: TRBV6-1; length: 15; size: NA; D: NA; DNA: TGTGCCAGCAGAACAGGTAGATATAGCAATCAGCCCCAGCATTTT; CDR3: CASRTGRYSNQPQHF
J: TRBJ2-4; V: TRBV19; length: 16; size: few; D: TRBD2; DNA: TGTGCCACCCGGACTAGCGGGAGACTAGCCAAAAACATTCAGTACTTC; CDR3: CATRTSGRLAKNIQYF
J: TRBJ2-3; V: TRBV4-1; length: 16; size: NA; D: NA; DNA: TGCGCCAGCAGCCATCACAGGGGACGGGAGGCAGATACGCAGTATTTT; CDR3: CASSHHRGREADTQYF
J: TRBJ1-6; V: TRBV6-5; length: 16; size: few; D: NA; DNA: TGTGCCAGCAGTTTGGGCGGGGGTTCAGCAAATTCACCCCTCCACTTT; CDR3: CASSLGGGSANSPLHF
J: TRBJ2-5; V: TRBV25-1; length: 13; size: few; D: NA; DNA: TGTGCCAGCAGTCTCGGGGGCCAAGAGACCCAGTACTTC; CDR3: CASSLGGQETQYF
J: TRBJ1-5; V: TRBV6-1; length: 18; size: NA; D: NA; DNA: TGTGCCAGCAGTCCTGGAATAGTAAAGACGCGGCGGTATCAGCCCCAGCATTTT; CDR3: CASSPGIVKTRRYQPQHF
J: TRBJ2-5; V: TRBV6-1; length: 14; size: NA; D: NA; DNA: TGTGCCAGCAGTACCTTACCGGTACAAGAGACCCAGTACTTC; CDR3: CASSTLPVQETQYF
J: TRBJ2-3; V: TRBV30; length: 13; size: few; D: NA; DNA: TGTGCCTGGAAGGCAGGGCCATTTGATACGCAGTATTTT; CDR3: CAWKAGPFDTQYF
J: TRBJ1-4; V: TRBV6-1; length: 14; size: NA; D: TRBD1; DNA: TGTGCCAGCAGAGCGGACAGGGGGGGTGAAAAACTGTTTTTT; CDR3: CASRADRGGEKLFF
J: TRBJ2-7; V: TRBV19; length: 16; size: few; D: NA; DNA: TGTGCCAGTAGACGAGAGACACAGGCTTTGGTCTACGAGCAGTACTTC; CDR3: CASRRETQALVYEQYF
J: TRBJ2-5; V: TRBV20-1; length: 16; size: NA; D: TRBD2; DNA: TGCAGTGCTAGAGTGCCACTAGCGGGAGAACAAGAGACCCAGTACTTC; CDR3: CSARVPLAGEQETQYF
J: TRBJ2-7; V: TRBV10-3; length: 15; size: few; D: NA; DNA: TGTGCCATCAGTGGTTCGGGGGTGGCCACGAGCGAGCAGTACTTC; CDR3: CAISGSGVATSEQYF
J: TRBJ1-6; V: TRBV4-1; length: 17; size: few; D: NA; DNA: TGCGCCAGCAGCCGTCTCTCCCCGCAGGGCCATAATTCACCCCTCCACTTT; CDR3: CASSRLSPQGHNSPLHF
J: TRBJ1-1; V: TRBV2; length: 13; size: NA; D: NA; DNA: TGTGCCAGCAGCGAGCAGGGCCATACTGAAGCTTTCTTT; CDR3: CASSEQGHTEAFF
J: TRBJ1-5; V: TRBV4-3; length: 13; size: NA; D: NA; DNA: TGCGCCAGCAGCCAAGATGAGGGTCAGCCCCAGCATTTT; CDR3: CASSQDEGQPQHF
J: TRBJ1-5; V: TRBV4-1; length: 15; size: NA; D: NA; DNA: TGCGCCAGCAGCCAAGTAACGGGAAGCAATCAGCCCCAGCATTTT; CDR3: CASSQVTGSNQPQHF
J: TRBJ1-6; V: TRBV20-1; length: 18; size: few; D: NA; DNA: TGCAGTGCTAGACGACCCCGAGCAGGGCCACCTTATAATTCACCCCTCCACTTT; CDR3: CSARRPRAGPPYNSPLHF
J: TRBJ1-2; V: TRBV23-1; length: 15; size: few; D: NA; DNA: TGCGCCAGCAGTCAATCGTGGCAGGGACACTATGGCTACACCTTC; CDR3: CASSQSWQGHYGYTF
J: TRBJ2-7; V: TRBV7-2; length: 18; size: NA; D: TRBD2; DNA: TGTGCCAGCTTAGGCGGCGGGACTAGCGGGAGTCCTCTCTACGAGCAGTACTTC; CDR3: CASLGGGTSGSPLYEQYF
J: TRBJ2-7; V: TRBV6-2/TRBV6-3; length: 15; size: NA; D: TRBD2; DNA: TGTGCCAGCAGTTACTTCGGCGGGAGATCCGGCGAGCAGTACTTC; CDR3: CASSYFGGRSGEQYF
J: TRBJ2-5; V: TRBV7-2; length: 13; size: NA; D: NA; DNA: TGTGCCAGCAGCTCAATTCTAGAAGAGACCCAGTACTTC; CDR3: CASSSILEETQYF
J: TRBJ1-2; V: TRBV25-1; length: 14; size: NA; D: NA; DNA: TGTGCCAGCAGTGAACCCCCCGGATACTATGGCTACACCTTC; CDR3: CASSEPPGYYGYTF
J: TRBJ2-3; V: TRBV5-4; length: 15; size: NA; D: NA; DNA: TGTGCCAGCAGTTTTTTGGGCCTCTTCCCAGATACGCAGTATTTT; CDR3: CASSFLGLFPDTQYF
J: TRBJ2-3; V: TRBV7-9; length: 15; size: NA; D: NA; DNA: TGTGCCAGCAGCTTAGGTCAGGGGAGCACAGATACGCAGTATTTT; CDR3: CASSLGQGSTDTQYF
J: TRBJ1-2; V: TRBV7-6; length: 13; size: NA; D: NA; DNA: TGTGCCAGCAGCTCCGCGAGTCAGGGTGGCTACACCTTC; CDR3: CASSSASQGGYTF